The clone carrying this T cell receptor (beta chain) was counted at least ten times. This specimen comes from a study of human T cells and chemical hapten exposure. Regarding time point: patch test 3, about 24 weeks after DPC sensitization. This sample's treatment: therapeutic diphenylcyclopropenone sensitization with weekly scalp DPC. Each cDNA molecule in the library carried unique molecular identifiers. Each CDR3 protein is one row after TCRdb ran MiXCR on the RACE reads. The data contain about 48,000 distinct CDR3 sequences, 9.9% of them singletons. Germline V gives CDR1 LNHDA, CDR2 SQIVND (reference sequence). The CDR3 covers 15 residues. Trimming removed 5 bases from V and 4 bases from J; junction bases left unmatched: 4.

The sequences come from whole blood, collected in connection with sensitization to the hapten diphenylcyclopropenone (DPC). The V and J genes are TRBV19 and TRBJ2-1, with 11 bases aligning to TRBD1. This sequence originates from a woman in her 40s with alopecia areata. Some clones in this sample may be carry-over from other donors' samples. The CDR3: CASSLGQGGYNEQFF. CDR3 DNA: TGTGCCAGTAGTCTGGGACAGGGGGGGTACAATGAGCAGTTCTTC.